These 27 T cell receptor beta chains came from one sample sequenced in a study of CXCR3-negative and CXCR3-positive naive CD8 T cells. The study, taken as a whole, reports: More hydrophobic TRB CDR3s were found in CXCR3-positive naive cells than in CXCR3-negative naive cells.

These receptors lack a known antigen. Researchers prepared the TRB cDNA libraries using 5' RACE with UMI labels. No DNA is given; TCRdb re-called the 5' RACE reads and lists each CDR3 protein once. Recorded for this sample: 60,000 to 65,000 distinct CDR3 sequences. The sample comprised naive CXCR3+ CD8+ T cells from blood. Subset specified: CD45RO-CCR7+CD27+CD95- naive CD8+ T cells expressing CXCR3 (TNR3+). These receptors came from a human donor in good health. Some clones in this sample may be carry-over from other donors' samples.

J is TRBJ1-1 and V is TRBV7-9; the D call of TRBD1 rests on TCRdb alone, since no DNA is present to check it. The CDR3 consists of 14 residues. The germline gives CDR1 SEHNR, CDR2 FQNEAQ (reference sequence). CDR3 residues: CASSQRDRTSEAFF.

V gene TRBV7-9 combines with J gene TRBJ2-7; the TRBD1 assignment by TCRdb is unverifiable without DNA. Germline CDR1 is SEHNR and CDR2 is FQNEAQ (reference sequence). The CDR3 extends over 14 amino acids. The CDR3 loop reads CASSQGPPRYEQYF.

This sequence joins TRBV27 and TRBJ1-3. The CDR3 is 14 residues long. Germline assignment: CDR1 MNHEY and CDR2 SMNVEV (reference sequence). CDR3 residues: CASSSRISGNTIYF.

The rearrangement uses TRBV3-1 and TRBJ2-1. In germline, CDR1 is LGHDT, CDR2 YNNKEL (reference sequence). This CDR3 has 15 amino acids. The CDR3 sequence: CASSQATAVADEQFF.

The CDR3 sequence is CASSLVEVSFYEQYF. This chain uses TRBV12-3 or TRBV12-4 with TRBJ2-7. This CDR3 is 15 amino acids long.

V is TRBV20-1 and J is TRBJ2-1; the D call from TCRdb, TRBD2, cannot be confirmed without DNA. Germline CDR1 DFQATT, CDR2 SNEGSKA (reference sequence). The CDR3 is 17 amino acids. This chain's CDR3 is CSTGVESGGQPYNEQFF.

This sequence joins TRBV7-2 and TRBJ1-1; the D gene TCRdb calls, TRBD1, cannot be checked with no DNA. Germline V gene data show CDR1 as SGHTA and CDR2 as FQGNSA. CDR3 length: 15 amino acids. This CDR3 reads CASSLGTRWNTEAFF. Combining the CDR3 with reference TRBV7-2 and TRBJ1-1 gives the whole variable domain GAGVSQSPSNKVTEKGKDVELRCDPISGHTALYWYRQSLGQGLEFLIYFQGNSAPDKSGLPSDRFSAERTGGSVSTLTIQRTQQEDSAVYLCASSLGTRWNTEAFFGQGTRLTVV.

V gene TRBV12-3 or TRBV12-4 combines with J gene TRBJ2-3; TCRdb returns TRBD2, unconfirmable since there is no DNA. This CDR3 contains 17 residues. The CDR3 loop reads CASSLASGKTSTDTQYF.

The chain employs TRBV18 and TRBJ1-5. Germline V gives CDR1 KGHSH, CDR2 LQKENI. CDR3 size: 13 residues. Here the CDR3 reads CASSPPMGQPQHF.

V and J are TRBV7-9 and TRBJ2-5. This CDR3 comprises 13 residues. Germline V CDR1 and CDR2: SEHNR, FQNEAQ (reference sequence). The CDR3 spells CASSLLLSRTQYF. Full variable domain (outside the CDR3, taken from reference TRBV7-9 and TRBJ2-5): DTGVSQNPRHKITKRGQNVTFRCDPISEHNRLYWYRQTLGQGPEFLTYFQNEAQLEKSRLLSDRFSAERPKGSFSTLEIQRTEQGDSAMYLCASSLLLSRTQYFGPGTRLLVL.

This CDR3 is CASSHSGGADGYTF. The chain has TRBV6-6 and TRBJ1-2; with no DNA, the TCRdb D assignment of TRBD1 cannot be verified. CDR1 and CDR2 (germline): MNHNY, SVGAGI (reference sequence). The CDR3 covers 14 residues.

The CDR3 reads CASSLQLMNQPQHF. The chain has TRBV28 and TRBJ1-5. Germline CDR1 is MDHEN and CDR2 is SYDVKM. There are 14 residues in the CDR3.

The rearrangement joins TRBV20-1 to TRBJ2-1; TCRdb designates TRBD1, a call that cannot be tested without DNA. There are 14 residues in the CDR3. Germline values: CDR1 DFQATT, CDR2 SNEGSKA (reference sequence). This CDR3 is CSARGAGTANEQFF.

The gene calls are TRBV20-1 and TRBJ2-3; the TCRdb call, TRBD1, lacks DNA for checking. The CDR3 runs to 17 residues. Germline CDR1 DFQATT, CDR2 SNEGSKA (reference sequence). The CDR3 spells CSANAWGTEQSTDTQYF.

The CDR3 protein is CASSLGQPEAFF. The chain employs TRBV7-9 and TRBJ1-1; TCRdb selects TRBD1, and the lack of DNA leaves this call unchecked. CDR3 length: 12 residues. CDR1 and CDR2 (germline): SEHNR, FQNEAQ (reference sequence). Full variable domain (rest looked up from reference TRBV7-9 and TRBJ1-1): DTGVSQNPRHKITKRGQNVTFRCDPISEHNRLYWYRQTLGQGPEFLTYFQNEAQLEKSRLLSDRFSAERPKGSFSTLEIQRTEQGDSAMYLCASSLGQPEAFFGQGTRLTVV.

The chain has TRBV12-3 or TRBV12-4 and TRBJ1-3. This CDR3 region has 17 residues. The CDR3 protein is CASSLSSALNSGNTIYF.

The chain couples TRBV4-1 to TRBJ1-1. Germline V gene data show CDR1 as MGHRA and CDR2 as YSYEKL. CDR3 length: 16 residues. The CDR3 protein is CASSQDHRTMNTEAFF.

The chain uses TRBV6-6 and TRBJ2-7. Germline V gives CDR1 MNHNY, CDR2 SVGAGI (reference sequence). The CDR3 loop spans 12 amino acids. CDR3 sequence reads: CASSYSSYEQYF.

The V call is TRBV4-2, the J call TRBJ2-1. CDR1 and CDR2 from the germline V gene are LGHNA and YNFKEQ. This CDR3 is 13 amino acids long. The CDR3 sequence: CASSQGGNMPEFF.

This sequence joins TRBV5-6 and TRBJ2-7; TCRdb picks TRBD1, but there is no DNA to check that call. CDR1 SGHDT and CDR2 YYEEEE come from the germline V gene. This CDR3 has 14 residues. The CDR3 is CASSSRGIDYEQYF.

The rearrangement joins TRBV10-3 to TRBJ2-3. CDR3 length: 15 residues. Germline CDR1 and CDR2: ENHRY and SYGVKD. The CDR3 reads CAISEDSTRLDTQYF.

This sequence joins TRBV28 and TRBJ2-3; checking the TCRdb D call of TRBD1 is not possible without DNA. Germline V lookup: CDR1 MDHEN, CDR2 SYDVKM. The CDR3 length is 17 residues. This chain's CDR3 is CASSLRYRDQIPDTQYF. The variable domain in full, with the rest retrieved from reference TRBV28 and TRBJ2-3, is DVKVTQSSRYLVKRTGEKVFLECVQDMDHENMFWYRQDPGLGLRLIYFSYDVKMKEKGDIPEGYSVSREKKERFSLILESASTNQTSMYLCASSLRYRDQIPDTQYFGPGTRLTVL.

J is TRBJ2-7 and V is TRBV9; with no DNA, the TCRdb D assignment of TRBD2 cannot be verified. Looked up from germline, CDR1 is SGDLS and CDR2 is YYNGEE. The CDR3 loop spans 14 amino acids. This CDR3 is CASSGRTSGYEQYF.

V and J are TRBV20-1 and TRBJ1-2. The length of the CDR3 is 17 residues. Germline V gene sequence: CDR1 DFQATT, CDR2 SNEGSKA (reference sequence). The CDR3: CSARGSGPGEIIYGYTF.

The chain carries TRBV7-9 and TRBJ1-2; TCRdb's assignment of TRBD1 cannot be checked, as there is no DNA. The CDR3 length is 16 residues. The germline V gene encodes CDR1 SEHNR and CDR2 FQNEAQ (reference sequence). The CDR3 is CASSSSQGESIYGYTF.

V is TRBV29-1 and J is TRBJ2-3; TCRdb names TRBD1, which stays unverified in the absence of DNA. The CDR3 totals 12 residues. CDR1 and CDR2 (germline): SQVTM, ANQGSEA. The CDR3 spells CSVRDNPDTQYF.

V usage is TRBV27 and J usage is TRBJ2-7; TCRdb gives TRBD2 as the D gene, but with no DNA this cannot be confirmed. The V gene's germline CDR1 is MNHEY and CDR2 SMNVEV (reference sequence). The CDR3 covers 13 residues. The CDR3 sequence: CASSPSGGYEQYF.